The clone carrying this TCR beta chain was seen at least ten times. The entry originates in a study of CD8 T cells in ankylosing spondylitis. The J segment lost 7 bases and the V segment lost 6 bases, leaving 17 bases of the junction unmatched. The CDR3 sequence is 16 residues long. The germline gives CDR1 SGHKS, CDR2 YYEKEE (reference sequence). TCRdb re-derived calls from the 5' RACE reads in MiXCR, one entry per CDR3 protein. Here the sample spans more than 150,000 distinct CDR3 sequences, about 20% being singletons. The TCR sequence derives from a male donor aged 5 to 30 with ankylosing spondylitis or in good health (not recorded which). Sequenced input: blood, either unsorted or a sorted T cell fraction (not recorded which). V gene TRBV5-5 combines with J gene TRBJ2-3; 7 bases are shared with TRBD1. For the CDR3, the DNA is TGTGCCAGCACCACCATGACAGGGAAGTTGTACCATACGCAGTATTTT. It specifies CASTTMTGKLYHTQYF.